The 22 T cell receptor beta chains reported below all come from one sample, sequenced in a study of T cell changes during pregnancy in multiple sclerosis. Measured with immunoSEQ multiplex PCR; TCRdb has only the in-frame clones, and not every one. The repertoire includes over 90,000 clones, 90% of them detected once, and just over 0.75% sits in the top ten. The material was peripheral blood, obtained in the second trimester of pregnancy. These receptor sequences come from a female donor in good health, enrolled as a control in a pregnancy study.

This clone occurred once. The chain is built from TRBV5-6 and TRBJ2-1; the match to TRBD2 covers 11 bases. V shed 4 bases, J shed 2 bases, and the junction held 11 bases outside the gene matches. This CDR3 contains 18 residues. CDR1 and CDR2 from the germline V gene are SGHDT and YYEEEE. CDR3 residues: CASSHTFGTSGTYNEQFF. Here the CDR3 DNA reads TGTGCCAGCAGCCATACCTTCGGGACTAGCGGTACCTACAATGAGCAGTTCTTC.

The chain employs TRBV5-4 and TRBJ1-1; perhaps TRBD1 as D (5 bases). In germline, CDR1 is SGHNT, CDR2 YYREEE (reference sequence). The CDR3 contains 17 residues. Deletions cut 0 bases from V and 3 bases from J, with 18 bases between. The CDR3: CASSLGFRGKEDTEAFF. CDR3 nucleotide sequence: TGTGCCAGCAGCTTGGGGTTTAGGGGAAAGGAAGACACTGAAGCTTTCTTT.

The chain's CDR3 is CASRETGRELFF. The CDR3 DNA follows: TGTGCCAGCAGAGAGACAGGGCGGGAGCTGTTTTTT. V usage is TRBV6-5 and J usage is TRBJ2-2, with TRBD1 identical over 7 bases. Germline lookup yields CDR1 MNHEY and CDR2 SVGAGI. There are 12 residues in the CDR3. V lost 6 bases, J lost 9 bases, and 4 bases stayed unmatched.

The chain carries TRBV4-3 and TRBJ2-3, with 7 bases that match TRBD1. With 0 bases clipped from V and 3 bases from J, the junction kept 6 bases outside the gene matches. This CDR3 is 16 amino acids long. The V gene's germline CDR1 is LGHNA and CDR2 YSLEER. The CDR3 bases are TGCGCCAGCAGCCAAGATGCGGCAGGGGGAACAGATACGCAGTATTTT. This encodes CASSQDAAGGTDTQYF.

This chain uses TRBV27 with TRBJ1-3; possibly TRBD1 for D (6 bases). In germline, CDR1 is MNHEY, CDR2 SMNVEV (reference sequence). CDR3 length equals 14 residues. V gave up 2 bases and J gave up 2 bases, with 7 bases separating them. CDR3 residues: CASSLGGAGNTIYF. The CDR3 bases are TGTGCCAGCAGTTTAGGGGGCGCTGGAAACACCATATATTTT.

The rearrangement links TRBV7-8 to TRBJ1-6; D might be TRBD1 (5 bases). The CDR3 is made up of 19 amino acids. Germline V lookup: CDR1 SGHVS, CDR2 FQNEAQ. V lost 1 base, J lost 1 base, and 17 bases lay in between. This CDR3 is CASSLVRSGKASYNSPLHF. DNA for the CDR3: TGTGCCAGCAGCTTAGTTAGGTCAGGGAAGGCATCCTATAATTCACCCCTCCACTTT.

CDR3 in DNA: TGTGCCAGCAGCTCACCGGGACAGGGGACAAACACTGAAGCTTTCTTT. Amino acids: CASSSPGQGTNTEAFF. The V and J genes are TRBV5-6 and TRBJ1-1; 10 nucleotides align to TRBD1. The ends lost 3 bases at V and 2 bases at J; junction bases unmatched: 7. The CDR3 runs 16 residues. Germline CDR1 and CDR2: SGHDT and YYEEEE.

This clone appeared a few times. The CDR3 loop reads CASSPLDRENSPLHF. The CDR3 coding sequence is TGTGCCAGCAGCCCTTTGGACAGGGAAAATTCACCCCTCCACTTT. This chain joins TRBV7-9 and TRBJ1-6, with 8 bases fitting TRBD1. The germline gives CDR1 SEHNR, CDR2 FQNEAQ (reference sequence). The V gene end was trimmed by 5 bases and the J gene end by 7 bases; junction bases not matched to a gene: 7. This CDR3 comprises 15 residues.

The chain combines TRBV15 with TRBJ1-5, with 7 positions matching TRBD1. V gave up 0 bases and J gave up 2 bases; unmatched junction bases: 4. Looked up from germline, CDR1 is LNHNV and CDR2 is YYDKDF (reference sequence). This CDR3 is 16 amino acids long. CDR3 coding DNA: TGTGCCACCAGCAGAGATGGCACAGGGGGCAATCAGCCCCAGCATTTT. Translated, it gives CATSRDGTGGNQPQHF.

The chain employs TRBV20-1 and TRBJ1-1, with D uncertain. This CDR3 comprises 11 residues. Germline V gene data show CDR1 as DFQATT and CDR2 as SNEGSKA (reference sequence). Trimming took off 6 bases at V and 7 bases at J, with 12 bases between the two ends. The chain's CDR3 is CSATWGDEAFF. CDR3 in DNA: TGCAGTGCCACATGGGGAGATGAAGCTTTCTTT.

The chain carries TRBV19 and TRBJ1-5, with a tentative D call TRBD1 (5 bases). Germline V gene sequence: CDR1 LNHDA, CDR2 SQIVND (reference sequence). Trimming took 4 bases from V and 6 from J, leaving 16 bases between them. This CDR3 contains 15 residues. CDR3: CASSTGSSGRQPQHF. DNA of the CDR3: TGTGCCAGTAGTACAGGGTCCTCCGGTCGTCAGCCCCAGCATTTT.

This clone has a single count. V and J are TRBV7-9 and TRBJ1-5; perhaps TRBD1 as D (5 bases). The CDR3 has 15 residues. V was shortened by 5 bases and J by 0 bases, with 11 bases between the two germline ends. Germline CDR1 reads SEHNR; CDR2 reads FQNEAQ (reference sequence). CDR3 DNA: TGTGCCAGCAGCAGCCTGGGGCCTAGCAATCAGCCCCAGCATTTT. This translates into CASSSLGPSNQPQHF.

The V gene is TRBV30, the J gene TRBJ2-5, with 8 bases fitting TRBD2. The CDR3 covers 15 residues. Trimming cost V 3 bases and J 2 bases; bases outside gene matches: 8. The germline V gene encodes CDR1 GTSNPN and CDR2 SVGIG (reference sequence). The CDR3 is CAWSPGRGAQETQYF. CDR3 DNA: TGTGCCTGGAGCCCCGGGAGGGGCGCTCAAGAGACCCAGTACTTC.

The CDR3 is CASSFLAGGPGDTQYF. CDR3 nucleotide sequence: TGTGCCAGCAGCTTCCTAGCGGGGGGGCCTGGAGATACGCAGTATTTT. This sequence joins TRBV9 and TRBJ2-3; 12 nucleotides agree with TRBD2. The J segment lost 5 bases and the V segment lost 4 bases, leaving 8 bases of the junction unmatched. The germline CDR1 and CDR2 sequences are SGDLS and YYNGEE. This CDR3 has 16 residues.

This chain joins TRBV6-4 and TRBJ2-2, with 9 bases identical to TRBD1. This CDR3 comprises 14 residues. Losses at the gene ends were 4 bases for V and 3 bases for J; bases not matched to a gene: 0. The V gene's germline CDR1 is MRHNA and CDR2 SNTAGT. The CDR3 DNA follows: TGTGCCAGCAGTGGGACAGGGGACACCGGGGAGCTGTTTTTT. Encoded protein: CASSGTGDTGELFF.

The chain recombines TRBV6-5 with TRBJ2-7, with D perhaps matching TRBD1 (6 bases). Germline V gene sequence: CDR1 MNHEY, CDR2 SVGAGI. Trimming shortened V by 6 bases and J by 3 bases, and 9 bases separated the two germline ends. The CDR3 runs to 12 residues. In DNA form, the CDR3 reads TGTGCCAGCAGCGACAGGAGCTACGAGCAGTACTTC. The encoded protein is CASSDRSYEQYF.

V gene TRBV5-1 combines with J gene TRBJ2-7; possibly TRBD1 for D (5 bases). This CDR3 comprises 15 residues. V was shortened by 0 bases and J by 3 bases, with 13 bases between the two germline ends. CDR1 is SGHRS and CDR2 is YFSETQ in the germline V gene. The CDR3 nucleotides are TGCGCCAGCAGCTTGGATGCTGGACAAAACTACGAGCAGTACTTC. It encodes CASSLDAGQNYEQYF.

This clone is a singleton in its sample. V usage is TRBV5-1 and J usage is TRBJ1-6; 8 bases are shared with TRBD1. V dropped 4 bases and J dropped 0; count of bases not matched to a gene: 9. Germline CDR1 is SGHRS and CDR2 is YFSETQ. The CDR3 has 18 amino acids. In DNA form, the CDR3 reads TGCGCCAGCAGCCACCTTCCGGGACAGGACTCCTATAATTCACCCCTCCACTTT. It codes for CASSHLPGQDSYNSPLHF.

This clone was seen a few times. This chain links TRBV2 with TRBJ1-2, with 8 bases matching TRBD1. The CDR3 sequence is 17 residues long. With 4 bases clipped from V and 0 bases from J, the junction kept 10 bases outside the gene matches. CDR1 is SNHLY, CDR2 FYNNEI, per germline. CDR3 sequence: CASSADRDWGPNYGYTF. For the CDR3, the DNA is TGTGCCAGCAGTGCGGACAGGGATTGGGGGCCTAACTATGGCTACACCTTC.

The rearrangement joins TRBV7-2 to TRBJ2-3, with 7 bases fitting TRBD2. The germline V gene has CDR1 SGHTA and CDR2 FQGNSA. V gave up 7 bases and J gave up 4 bases; unmatched junction bases: 17. CDR3 length equals 17 residues. CDR3 nucleotides: TGTGCCAGCAACGCGGGTAGAGGCGGGAGCATCGCAGATACGCAGTATTTT. As protein: CASNAGRGGSIADTQYF. Complete variable domain (other parts from reference TRBV7-2 and TRBJ2-3): GAGVSQSPSNKVTEKGKDVELRCDPISGHTALYWYRQSLGQGLEFLIYFQGNSAPDKSGLPSDRFSAERTGGSVSTLTIQRTQQEDSAVYLCASNAGRGGSIADTQYFGPGTRLTVL.

CDR3 loop: CASSRGGAGGFREQYF. The CDR3 region has the DNA TGCGCCAGCAGCCGGGGTGGAGCGGGAGGCTTCCGCGAGCAGTACTTC. This chain connects TRBV4-3 to TRBJ2-7; TRBD2 matches at 9 bases. From germline, CDR1 is LGHNA and CDR2 YSLEER. V shed 4 bases, J shed 6 bases, and the junction held 13 bases outside the gene matches. The CDR3 spans 16 residues.

V gene TRBV5-8 combines with J gene TRBJ1-1, with 7 bases matching TRBD1. Per the germline V gene, CDR1 is SGHTS and CDR2 is YDEGEE. Trimming took 1 base from V and 4 from J; bases not matched to a gene: 10. This CDR3 has 16 amino acids. CDR3 region: CASSLMTGSLGTEAFF. The CDR3 nucleotides are TGTGCCAGCAGCTTGATGACAGGGTCGCTGGGCACTGAAGCTTTCTTT.